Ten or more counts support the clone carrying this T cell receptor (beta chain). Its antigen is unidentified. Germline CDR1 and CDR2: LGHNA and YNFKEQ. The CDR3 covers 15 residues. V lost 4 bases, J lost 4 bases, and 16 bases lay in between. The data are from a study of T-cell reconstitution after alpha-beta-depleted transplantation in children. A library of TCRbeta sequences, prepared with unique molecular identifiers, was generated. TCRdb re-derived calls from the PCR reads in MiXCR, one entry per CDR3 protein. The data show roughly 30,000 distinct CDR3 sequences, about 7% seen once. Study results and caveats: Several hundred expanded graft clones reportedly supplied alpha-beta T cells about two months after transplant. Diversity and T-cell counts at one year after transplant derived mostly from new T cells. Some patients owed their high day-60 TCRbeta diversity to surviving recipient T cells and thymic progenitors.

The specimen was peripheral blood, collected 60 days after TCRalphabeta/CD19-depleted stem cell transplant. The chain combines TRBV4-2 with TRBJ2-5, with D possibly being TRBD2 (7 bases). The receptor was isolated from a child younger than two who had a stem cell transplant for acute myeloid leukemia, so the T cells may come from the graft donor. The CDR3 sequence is CASSRTLGGAETQYF. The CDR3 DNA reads TGTGCCAGCAGCCGCACACTTGGGGGGGCAGAGACCCAGTACTTC.